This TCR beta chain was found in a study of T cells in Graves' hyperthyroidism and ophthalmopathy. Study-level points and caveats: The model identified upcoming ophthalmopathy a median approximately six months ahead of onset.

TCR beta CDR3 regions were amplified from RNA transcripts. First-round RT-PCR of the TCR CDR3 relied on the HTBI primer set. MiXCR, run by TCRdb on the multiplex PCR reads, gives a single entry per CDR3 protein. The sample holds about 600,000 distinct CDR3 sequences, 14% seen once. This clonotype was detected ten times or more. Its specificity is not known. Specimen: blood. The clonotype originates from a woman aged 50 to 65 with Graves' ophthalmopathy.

CDR3 protein: CSASDLRRDRGLYTQYF. As DNA, the CDR3 is TGCAGTGCTAGCGATCTGAGACGGGACAGGGGGCTGTATACGCAGTATTTT. The chain combines TRBV20-1 with TRBJ2-3, with 12 positions matching TRBD1. V shed 3 bases, J shed 7 bases, and the junction held 14 bases outside the gene matches. The CDR3 has 17 residues. In germline, CDR1 is DFQATT, CDR2 SNEGSKA (reference sequence).